These 22 T cell receptor beta chains share one sample of origin, sequenced in a study of T cell clonality in common variable immunodeficiency (dated by TCRdb to between 2014 and 2017). The library was generated by the immunoSEQ multiplex PCR assay. TCRdb stores this immuneACCESS table with in-frame sequences only. Part of the clones is absent; in the studies checked, under half of the shortfall reflects unresolved V genes, and no reason is known for the rest. The data for this sample show tens of thousands of clones, each detected more than once. Clones ranked in the top ten supply about 3% of the sample. The sample was peripheral blood mononuclear cells. The receptors were gathered from a person aged 18 to 70 in good health.

This clone was seen repeatedly, ten times or more. The read is 3 residues too short to cover the CDR3 end, so that end is filled in from the germline J gene. The V and J genes are TRBV6-2 or TRBV6-3 and TRBJ1-3, with 9 positions matching TRBD1. Per the germline V gene, CDR1 is MNHEY and CDR2 is SVGEGT. The junction had 7 bases not matched to a gene; V was cut back by 6 bases and J by 4 bases. There are 15 residues in the CDR3. This chain's CDR3 is CASRTGTGYGNTIYF. The sequenced CDR3 bases are TGTGCCAGCAGGACCGGGACAGGGTACGGAAACACC.

This clone was observed at least ten times. The CDR3 end is not reached by the read, which stops 3 residues before it; the germline J gene fills it in. This chain uses TRBV6-2 or TRBV6-3 with TRBJ2-4, with TRBD1 identical over 8 bases. The CDR3 loop spans 16 amino acids. V shed 5 bases, J shed 2 bases, and the junction held 8 bases outside the gene matches. CDR1 and CDR2 (germline): MNHEY, SVGEGT. Partial CDR3 DNA: TGTGCCAGCAGTCACGACAGGGGCGAGACCAAAAACATT. Translated, it gives CASSHDRGETKNI. The whole CDR3 sequence reads CASSHDRGETKNIQYF.

There are many counts of this clone. The CDR3 end falls 3 residues outside the read, so it is completed with the germline J gene. The chain is built from TRBV18 and TRBJ1-1; D remains unclear. Germline CDR1 and CDR2: KGHSH and LQKENI. The CDR3 loop spans 13 amino acids. Trimming pared 3 bases from V and 1 base from J, leaving 6 bases between. CDR3 residues: CASSPAQNTEAFF. The sequenced part of the CDR3 DNA is TGTGCCAGCTCACCGGCACAGAACACTGAA.

This clone has ten or more counts. The CDR3 end lies 3 residues beyond the end of the read and is filled in from the germline J gene. The rearrangement links TRBV7-3 to TRBJ2-7; tentatively, D is TRBD2 (6 bases). The CDR3 extends over 13 amino acids. The germline V gene encodes CDR1 SGHTA and CDR2 FQGTGA. Trimming removed 5 bases at V and 3 bases at J, with 11 bases between. The CDR3 sequence is CASSATGDYEQYF. Incomplete CDR3 DNA: TGTGCCAGCAGCGCAACGGGGGACTACGAG.

This clone was recorded many times. Coverage ceases 3 residues before the CDR3 finishes, and the germline J gene fills in the end. This chain connects TRBV5-4 to TRBJ1-6; TRBD1 might be the D (6 bases). This CDR3 is 15 amino acids long. Trimming pared 0 bases from V and 7 bases from J, leaving 11 bases between. Germline CDR1 SGHNT, CDR2 YYREEE (reference sequence). CDR3 protein: CASSLGSGANSPLHF. Partial CDR3 DNA: TGTGCCAGCAGCTTGGGGTCAGGGGCAAATTCACCC.

This clone was observed a handful of times. The observed sequence ends 3 residues before the CDR3 terminus, with the missing tail filled in from the germline J gene. V usage is TRBV29-1 and J usage is TRBJ2-7; 7 positions match TRBD1. The V gene end was trimmed by 6 bases and the J gene end by 4 bases; junction bases not matched to a gene: 9. The CDR3 totals 13 residues. In germline, CDR1 is SQVTM, CDR2 ANQGSEA. The CDR3 DNA, read in part, is TGCAGCGTAACCGGGACAGCAGATTACGAG. Protein: CSVTGTADYE. The whole CDR3 sequence reads CSVTGTADYEQYF.

This clone was picked up many times. The observed sequence ends 3 residues before the CDR3 terminus, with the missing tail filled in from the germline J gene. The chain is built from TRBV5-4 and TRBJ2-5, with TRBD1 matching 8 bases. CDR1 and CDR2 from the germline V gene are SGHNT and YYREEE (reference sequence). This CDR3 comprises 15 residues. Trimming at V came to 4 bases and at J to 3 bases, leaving 8 bases not matched to a gene. The CDR3 region is CASSIPAGGKETQYF. The DNA read from the CDR3 is TGTGCCAGCAGCATCCCCGCAGGGGGCAAAGAGACC.

This clone came up many times. The read ends 3 residues shy of where the CDR3 ends; the end is completed using the germline J gene. The chain recombines TRBV20-1 with TRBJ2-1; D may be TRBD1 (5 bases). Germline V lookup: CDR1 DFQATT, CDR2 SNEGSKA (reference sequence). The ends were cut back, 2 bases at V and 2 bases at J, with 10 bases in the middle. The CDR3 runs to 14 residues. The sequenced CDR3 bases are TGCAGTGCTAGAAGGGGATCCGCCTACAATGAG. Its protein is CSARRGSAYNE. The complete CDR3 reads CSARRGSAYNEQFF.

The sample holds many counts of this clone. The DNA ends 3 residues before the CDR3 does, and the rest of the CDR3 is filled in from the germline J gene. This chain links TRBV2 with TRBJ2-5; TRBD2 aligns across 8 bases. Per the germline V gene, CDR1 is SNHLY and CDR2 is FYNNEI. With V trimmed by 3 bases and J by 0 bases, 6 bases remained unmatched. The CDR3 is made up of 16 amino acids. Incomplete CDR3 DNA: TGTGCCAGCAGTGATCGTCCGGGGGGGTACCAAGAGACC. Its translation: CASSDRPGGYQET. The complete CDR3 protein is CASSDRPGGYQETQYF.

This clone has at least ten counts. The read finishes 3 residues shy of the CDR3 end, and the germline J gene is used to complete it. The J gene is TRBJ2-5, the V gene TRBV3-1 (or the pseudogene TRBV3-2), with 9 bases fitting TRBD2. From germline, CDR1 is LGHDT and CDR2 YNNKEL (reference sequence). V gave up 0 bases and J gave up 2 bases; unmatched junction bases: 7. The CDR3 length is 17 residues. Partial CDR3 DNA: TGTGCCAGCAGCCAAGATTTGGCTAGCGGGATTCAAGAGACC. Translating it yields CASSQDLASGIQET. The full CDR3 sequence reads CASSQDLASGIQETQYF.

Notes on this clone: The read finishes 3 residues shy of the CDR3 end, and the germline J gene is used to complete it. This chain joins TRBV2 and TRBJ2-1, with a possible D match to TRBD1 (5 bases). Trimming removed 4 bases at V and 4 bases at J, with 17 bases between. The CDR3 is 16 amino acids. Germline-derived CDR1 and CDR2 are SNHLY and FYNNEI. The CDR3 sequence is CASSGDRLRAYNEQFF. CDR3 DNA (partial): TGTGCCAGCAGTGGCGACAGACTTAGGGCTTACAATGAG.

This clone showed up many times. The read gets to within 3 residues of the CDR3 end, and the germline J gene fills in the rest. The chain has TRBV27 and TRBJ2-6; D may be TRBD1 (6 bases). Germline V gives CDR1 MNHEY, CDR2 SMNVEV (reference sequence). The CDR3 length is 20 residues. V gave up 0 bases and J gave up 0 bases, with 18 bases separating them. CDR3 region: CASSLSLQRGGFSGANVLTF. Partial CDR3 DNA: TGTGCCAGCAGTTTATCCCTTCAAAGAGGGGGATTCTCTGGGGCCAACGTC.

Many counts were recorded for this clone. The read finishes 3 residues shy of the CDR3 end, and the germline J gene is used to complete it. This chain uses TRBV6-4 with TRBJ2-3; tentatively, D is TRBD1 (5 bases). Trimming cost V 4 bases and J 5 bases, with 13 bases left between them. This CDR3 is 14 amino acids long. Germline CDR1 is MRHNA and CDR2 is SNTAGT. CDR3 DNA (partial): TGTGCCAGCAGTGGCCCTCCGACAGAAGATACG. Its translation is CASSGPPTEDT. The CDR3, in full, reads CASSGPPTEDTQYF.

This clone was recorded at least ten times. Coverage ceases 3 residues before the CDR3 finishes, and the germline J gene fills in the end. The V and J genes are TRBV5-7 and TRBJ2-3, with TRBD1 matching 10 bases. TRBV5-7 is sorted into the ORF group, with uncertain function. Trimming took 7 bases from V and 1 from J; bases not matched to a gene: 3. This CDR3 is 14 amino acids long. CDR3 loop: CASLDRGRTDTQYF. The covered CDR3 bases are TGTGCCAGCTTAGACAGGGGGCGCACAGATACG.

Many counts were recorded for this clone. The read comes to an end 3 residues before the CDR3 does, leaving the germline J gene to fill in the end. This sequence joins TRBV19 and TRBJ2-4, with a possible D match to TRBD2 (6 bases). There are 19 residues in the CDR3. CDR1 and CDR2 (germline): LNHDA, SQIVND (reference sequence). V was trimmed by 3 bases and J by 0 bases, leaving 21 bases between them. CDR3 DNA (partial): TGTGCCAGTAGTATCCGTCAGGCGACTAGAGCCCTAGCCAAAAACATT. This sequence encodes CASSIRQATRALAKNI. The full CDR3 protein reads CASSIRQATRALAKNIQYF.

This clone was counted a few times. Read data end 3 residues before the CDR3 end; the end is taken from the germline J gene. The rearrangement links TRBV29-1 to TRBJ2-5; maybe TRBD2 (7 bases). The V end lost 3 bases, the J end lost 5 bases, and 13 bases lay between the germline ends. The germline V gene encodes CDR1 SQVTM and CDR2 ANQGSEA. The CDR3 sequence is 13 residues long. The DNA read from the CDR3 is TGCAGCGTTGATTCGGGGGGCGGCGAGACC. Protein product: CSVDSGGGET. The CDR3 in its entirety is CSVDSGGGETQYF.

This clone occurred many times. Read sequence stops 3 residues before the CDR3 end, and the germline J gene provides the missing end. The chain combines TRBV10-1 with TRBJ2-7; the D gene is possibly TRBD2 (6 bases). This CDR3 is built from 13 residues. Germline CDR1 WNHNN, CDR2 SYGVQD (reference sequence). Trimming left V 4 bases short and J 5 bases short, with 12 bases between. CDR3: CASSVRESDEQYF. The CDR3 bases that were read are TGCGCCAGCAGTGTGCGGGAAAGCGACGAG.

This clone was recorded many times. The read terminates 3 residues before the CDR3 end, so the remaining end is supplied by the germline J gene. The rearrangement links TRBV11-2 to TRBJ1-6, with no clear D. Trimming took off 2 bases at V and 7 bases at J, with 9 bases between the two ends. The length of the CDR3 is 14 residues. Germline V gene data show CDR1 as SGHAT and CDR2 as FQNNGV. The DNA read from the CDR3 is TGTGCCAGCAGCTTAAGCAGGTCCAATTCACCC. This gives the protein CASSLSRSNSP. The CDR3 in its entirety is CASSLSRSNSPLHF.

This clone was observed at least ten times. The CDR3 is cut off 3 residues early in the read; its end comes from the germline J gene. The J gene is TRBJ2-4, the V gene TRBV27; maybe TRBD2 (5 bases). The CDR3 totals 15 residues. Trimming left V 2 bases short and J 2 bases short, with 10 bases between. Germline values: CDR1 MNHEY, CDR2 SMNVEV (reference sequence). The CDR3 DNA, read in part, is TGTGCCAGCAGTTTAATCGGGGAACCCAAAAACATT. Translated, it gives CASSLIGEPKNI. The entire CDR3 protein reads CASSLIGEPKNIQYF.

At least ten counts were recorded for this clone. The read terminates 3 residues before the CDR3 end, so the remaining end is supplied by the germline J gene. The chain joins TRBV20-1 to TRBJ2-5, with TRBD2 matching over 12 bases. The germline gives CDR1 DFQATT, CDR2 SNEGSKA (reference sequence). The length of the CDR3 is 13 residues. Trimming at V came to 6 bases and at J to 6 bases, leaving 5 bases not matched to a gene. The CDR3 region is CSALAGGPKTQYF. The DNA read from the CDR3 is TGCAGTGCCCTAGCGGGGGGGCCGAAGACC.

This clone was detected many times. The read finishes 3 residues shy of the CDR3 end, and the germline J gene is used to complete it. This chain links TRBV29-1 with TRBJ1-1, with D tentatively TRBD1 (5 bases). Trimming removed 6 bases at V and 7 bases at J, with 18 bases between. The CDR3 spans 13 residues. CDR1 SQVTM and CDR2 ANQGSEA come from the germline V gene. The DNA read from the CDR3 is TGCAGCGTCCGAAAGGGGTTAGGTAATGAA. The encoded protein is CSVRKGLGNE. In full, the CDR3 reads CSVRKGLGNEAFF.

The sample holds many counts of this clone. The read ends 3 residues before the CDR3 terminus; that terminus is restored from the germline J gene. This sequence joins TRBV7-6 and TRBJ2-3; D perhaps matches TRBD2 (6 bases). V dropped 3 bases and J dropped 2 bases, with 9 bases sitting between them. The CDR3 extends over 14 amino acids. Germline CDR1 is SGHVS and CDR2 is FNYEAQ. The CDR3 here is CASSLEGATDTQYF. CDR3 DNA, as far as it was read: TGTGCCAGCAGCTTGGAGGGTGCCACAGATACG.